This TCR beta chain was documented in a study of Graves' ophthalmopathy and Graves' hyperthyroidism. The study amplified TCR beta CDR3 regions using RNA transcripts. The first-round RT-PCR employed HTBI primers together with the Qiagen OneStep RT-PCR kit. A multiplex PCR was then performed as the second round. TCRdb processed the multiplex PCR reads anew with MiXCR; each CDR3 protein has one entry. The table shows some 250,000 distinct CDR3 sequences, with around 45% occurring only once. The V gene lost 1 base and the J gene lost 0 bases, with 15 bases spanning the gap. Germline V gene data show CDR1 as LNHNV and CDR2 as YYDKDF (reference sequence). The CDR3 runs to 18 residues.

The rearrangement uses TRBV15 and TRBJ2-2; D possibly corresponds to TRBD1 (5 bases). Sequenced input: peripheral blood. The receptor comes from an adult man with Graves' ophthalmopathy. The CDR3 protein is CATSRGWGQGANTGELFF. The CDR3 DNA is TGTGCCACCAGCAGAGGGTGGGGCCAGGGCGCGAACACCGGGGAGCTGTTTTTT.